This T cell receptor beta chain was recovered during a study of OX40 agonist ivuxolimab in advanced cancers. Study context: It was permissible to have had prior anti-PD-1, anti-PD-L1 or anti-CTLA-4 therapy, and around 40% had some. Partial responses, seen in three patients, involved one hepatocellular carcinoma and two cutaneous melanomas.

Blood got drawn at baseline, again on cycle 4 day 1, and then on cycle 7 day 1. Study-level points and caveats: More expanded clones were seen, on average, in CD8+ T cells than in CD4+.

As for this clone: The target antigen is unknown.

Using immunoSEQ multiplex PCR, the repertoire was profiled, and TCRdb retains in-frame clones only, with some absent. This table holds about 67,000 clones, approximately 90% found once. Sequencing used CD4+ or CD8+ T cells sorted from blood, obtained in a trial of the OX40 agonist ivuxolimab. The source of this sequence is an adult with an advanced solid tumor such as melanoma, head and neck, liver or kidney cancer.

The CDR3 nucleotides are TGTGCCAGCAGTGGAATACAGGGGGCCCTCTATGGCTACACCTTC. This codes for CASSGIQGALYGYTF. The chain recombines TRBV6-1 with TRBJ1-2; 9 bases fit TRBD1. The CDR3 consists of 15 residues. The junction had 7 bases not matched to a gene; V was cut back by 4 bases and J by 4 bases. CDR1 is MNHNS, CDR2 SASEGT, per germline.